These 9 T cell receptor beta chains originate from one sample sequenced in a study of identifying expanded T cells in peripheral blood. TCRdb's table, derived via immunoSEQ multiplex PCR, lists solely in-frame clones and lacks some. The table shows fewer than 65,000 clones, with around 87% occurring only once. Material for sequencing was blood. These receptor sequences come from a person aged 18-70 years in good health.

This clone was recorded a few times. This sequence joins TRBV30 and TRBJ1-6, with 8 bases matching TRBD1. Germline loops: CDR1 GTSNPN, CDR2 SVGIG (reference sequence). With 5 bases clipped from V and 3 bases from J, the junction kept 0 bases outside the gene matches. The CDR3 runs to 13 residues. CDR3 DNA: TGTGCCTGGGGACAGGGCTATAATTCACCCCTCCACTTT. Translated, it gives CAWGQGYNSPLHF.

The chain has TRBV6-5 and TRBJ1-2; D perhaps matches TRBD1 (5 bases). This CDR3 has 15 residues. Germline V CDR1 and CDR2: MNHEY, SVGAGI. The V end lost 6 bases, the J end lost 0 bases, and 14 bases lay between the germline ends. The DNA for the CDR3 is TGTGCCAGCAGGGATCGTGGGGGAGCTAACTATGGCTACACCTTC. Its translation is CASRDRGGANYGYTF.

V is TRBV4-1 and J is TRBJ2-5; tentatively, D is TRBD1 (5 bases). The V end was cut by 3 bases, the J end by 0 bases, with 8 bases between. CDR1 and CDR2 from the germline V gene are MGHRA and YSYEKL. The CDR3 has 14 residues. The CDR3: CASSHPTDQETQYF. Here the CDR3 DNA reads TGCGCCAGCAGCCACCCGACAGACCAAGAGACCCAGTACTTC.

The rearrangement links TRBV5-4 to TRBJ2-3, with TRBD2 as a possible D gene (6 bases). Looked up from germline, CDR1 is SGHNT and CDR2 is YYREEE (reference sequence). V lost 5 bases, J lost 7 bases, and 14 bases lay in between. The CDR3 covers 13 residues. The CDR3 is CASSQPGGNTQYF. The CDR3 DNA reads as TGTGCCAGCAGTCAACCCGGGGGAAATACGCAGTATTTT.

This clone occurred a few times. The V and J genes are TRBV5-1 and TRBJ2-2, with D tentatively TRBD2 (6 bases). Germline V gene data show CDR1 as SGHRS and CDR2 as YFSETQ. Trimming removed 0 bases at V and 4 bases at J, with 10 bases between. CDR3 size: 15 residues. CDR3 nucleotide sequence: TGCGCCAGCAGCTTGGTACCCGGGAGCACCGGGGAGCTGTTTTTT. Translated, it gives CASSLVPGSTGELFF.

V usage is TRBV9 and J usage is TRBJ1-3; no firm D call. This CDR3 has 15 residues. V lost 3 bases and J lost 2, with 12 bases in between. Germline V CDR1 and CDR2: SGDLS, YYNGEE. The CDR3 spells CASSGHSSTGNTIYF. The DNA for the CDR3 is TGTGCCAGCAGCGGTCACAGTTCTACTGGAAACACCATATATTTT.

This chain links TRBV9 with TRBJ1-4; 9 bases map to TRBD1. The CDR3 has 15 residues. Trimming removed 4 bases from V and 10 bases from J; junction bases left unmatched: 11. CDR1 SGDLS and CDR2 YYNGEE come from the germline V gene. CDR3 in amino acids: CASSPDTGGVGKLFF. The CDR3 DNA reads TGTGCCAGCAGCCCAGATACAGGGGGCGTGGGAAAACTGTTTTTT.

This chain links TRBV7-9 with TRBJ2-7, with 10 bases lining up with TRBD2. V was pared by 4 bases and J by 6 bases, with 9 bases of the junction left unmatched. Germline CDR1 SEHNR, CDR2 FQNEAQ (reference sequence). The CDR3 length is 15 residues. Written as DNA, the CDR3 is TGTGCCAGCAGCTGGGAGCGGGAGGGCCACCGCGAGCAGTACTTC. Translated: CASSWEREGHREQYF.

As concerns this clone: One end of the junction is discordant with germline, which a read error may explain. The gene calls are TRBV5-6 and TRBJ2-7; a possible D gene is TRBD2 (5 bases). Germline V lookup: CDR1 SGHDT, CDR2 YYEEEE. CDR3 length: 14 residues. The CDR3 loop is CASGLGEGIYEQYF. The CDR3 nucleotides read TGTGCCAGCGGCTTAGGTGAGGGTATCTACGAGCAGTACTTC. The full variable domain, rest sourced from reference TRBV5-6 and TRBJ2-7, is DAGVTQSPTHLIKTRGQQVTLRCSPKSGHDTVSWYQQALGQGPQFIFQYYEEEERQRGNFPDRFSGHQFPNYSSELNVNALLLGDSALYLCASGLGEGIYEQYFGPGTRLTVT.